This TCR beta chain was captured in a study of T cell changes during pregnancy in multiple sclerosis. Assay used: immunoSEQ multiplex PCR; TCRdb lists only in-frame clones, some missing. The sample shows more than 65,000 clones, about 96% of them seen only once. V lost 8 bases and J lost 6, with 10 bases in between. The CDR3 spans 11 residues. CDR1 and CDR2 (germline): MDHEN, SYDVKM. The V and J genes are TRBV28 and TRBJ1-2; no reliable D call. This TCR was sampled from a female donor with multiple sclerosis, enrolled in a pregnancy study. Specimen: peripheral blood, collected in the second trimester of pregnancy. The CDR3 spells CASETSHGYTF. The CDR3 nucleotides are TGTGCCAGCGAGACTTCACATGGCTACACCTTC.